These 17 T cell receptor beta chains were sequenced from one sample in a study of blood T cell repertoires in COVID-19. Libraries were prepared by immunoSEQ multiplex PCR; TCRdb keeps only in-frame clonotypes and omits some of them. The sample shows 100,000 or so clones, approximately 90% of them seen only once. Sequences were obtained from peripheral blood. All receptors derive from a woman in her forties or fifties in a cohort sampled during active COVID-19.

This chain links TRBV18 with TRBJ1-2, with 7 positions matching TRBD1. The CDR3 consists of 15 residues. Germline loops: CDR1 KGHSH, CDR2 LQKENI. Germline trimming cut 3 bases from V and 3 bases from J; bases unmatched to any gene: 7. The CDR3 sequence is CASSPWDSSDYGYTF. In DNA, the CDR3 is TGTGCCAGCTCACCCTGGGACAGCTCAGACTATGGCTACACCTTC.

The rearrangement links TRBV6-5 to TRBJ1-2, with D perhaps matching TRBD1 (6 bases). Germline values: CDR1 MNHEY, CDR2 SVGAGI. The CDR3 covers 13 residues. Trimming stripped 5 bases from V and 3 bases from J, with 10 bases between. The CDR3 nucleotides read TGTGCCAGCAGTCCGACAGGAGACTATGGCTACACCTTC. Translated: CASSPTGDYGYTF.

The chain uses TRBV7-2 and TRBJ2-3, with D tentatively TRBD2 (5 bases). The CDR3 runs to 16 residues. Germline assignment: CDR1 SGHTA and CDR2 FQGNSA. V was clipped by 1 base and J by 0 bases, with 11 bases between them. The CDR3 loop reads CASSLGVRESTDTQYF. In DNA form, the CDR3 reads TGTGCCAGCAGCTTAGGGGTTAGGGAGAGCACAGATACGCAGTATTTT.

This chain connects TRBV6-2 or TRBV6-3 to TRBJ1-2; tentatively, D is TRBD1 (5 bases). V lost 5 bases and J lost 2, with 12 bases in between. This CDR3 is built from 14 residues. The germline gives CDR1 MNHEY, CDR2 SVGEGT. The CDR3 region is CASSLGQGNYGYTF. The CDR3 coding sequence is TGTGCCAGCAGTCTTGGCCAGGGAAACTATGGCTACACCTTC.

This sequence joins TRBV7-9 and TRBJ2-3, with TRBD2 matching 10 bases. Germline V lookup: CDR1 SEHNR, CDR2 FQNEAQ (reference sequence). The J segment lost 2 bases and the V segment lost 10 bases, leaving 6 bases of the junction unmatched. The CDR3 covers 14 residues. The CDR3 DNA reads TGTGCCACGTCTAGCGGGAGTGACACAGATACGCAGTATTTT. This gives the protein CATSSGSDTDTQYF.

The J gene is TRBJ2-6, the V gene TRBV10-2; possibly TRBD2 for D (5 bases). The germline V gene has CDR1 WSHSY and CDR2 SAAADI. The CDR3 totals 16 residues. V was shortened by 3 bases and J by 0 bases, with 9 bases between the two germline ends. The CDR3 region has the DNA TGCGCCAGCAGTGAACGGGAAATCTCTGGGGCCAACGTCCTGACTTTC. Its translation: CASSEREISGANVLTF.

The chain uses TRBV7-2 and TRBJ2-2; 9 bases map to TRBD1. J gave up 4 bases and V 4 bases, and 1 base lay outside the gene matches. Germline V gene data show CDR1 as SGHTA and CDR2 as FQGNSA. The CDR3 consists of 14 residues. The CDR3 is CASSWDRATGELFF. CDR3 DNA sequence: TGTGCCAGCAGCTGGGACAGGGCCACCGGGGAGCTGTTTTTT.

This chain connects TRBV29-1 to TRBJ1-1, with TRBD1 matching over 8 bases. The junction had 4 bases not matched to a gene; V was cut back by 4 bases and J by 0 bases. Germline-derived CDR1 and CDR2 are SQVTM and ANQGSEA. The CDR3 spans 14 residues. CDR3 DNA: TGCAGCGTTGGGCAGGGGGCAATGAACACTGAAGCTTTCTTT. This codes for CSVGQGAMNTEAFF.

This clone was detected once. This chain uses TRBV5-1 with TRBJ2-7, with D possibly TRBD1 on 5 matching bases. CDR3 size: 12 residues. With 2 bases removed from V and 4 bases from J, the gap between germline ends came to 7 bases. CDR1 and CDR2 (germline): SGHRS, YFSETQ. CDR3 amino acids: CASSLGQYEQYF. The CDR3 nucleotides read TGCGCCAGCAGCTTAGGACAATACGAGCAGTACTTC.

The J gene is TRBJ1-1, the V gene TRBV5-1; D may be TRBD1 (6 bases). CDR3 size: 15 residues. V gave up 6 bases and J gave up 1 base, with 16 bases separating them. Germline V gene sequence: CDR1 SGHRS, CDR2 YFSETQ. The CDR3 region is CASTPSRTENTEAFF. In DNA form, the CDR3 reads TGCGCCAGCACCCCTTCGAGGACAGAGAACACTGAAGCTTTCTTT.

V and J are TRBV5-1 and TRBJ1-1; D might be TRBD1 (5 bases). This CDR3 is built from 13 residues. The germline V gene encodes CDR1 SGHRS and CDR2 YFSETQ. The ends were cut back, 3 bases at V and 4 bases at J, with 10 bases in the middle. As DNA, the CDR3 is TGCGCCAGCAGCTCGGGCGGGGGCACTGAAGCTTTCTTT. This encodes CASSSGGGTEAFF.

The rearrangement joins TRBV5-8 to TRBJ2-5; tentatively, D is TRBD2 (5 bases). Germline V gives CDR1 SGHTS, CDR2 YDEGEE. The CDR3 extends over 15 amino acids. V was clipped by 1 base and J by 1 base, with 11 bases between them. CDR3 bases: TGTGCCAGCAGCTTGCAAGGACTCTCCCAAGAGACCCAGTACTTC. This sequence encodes CASSLQGLSQETQYF.

The CDR3 loop reads CASSYRGSSYEQYF. DNA for the CDR3: TGTGCCAGCAGTTATAGGGGTTCCTCCTACGAGCAGTACTTC. The rearrangement joins TRBV6-2 or TRBV6-3 to TRBJ2-7; weak D call: TRBD1 (5 bases). The germline CDR1 and CDR2 sequences are MNHEY and SVGEGT. Between the trimmed V and J ends, which lost 3 bases and 0 bases, there was a span of 9 bases. The CDR3 is made up of 14 amino acids.

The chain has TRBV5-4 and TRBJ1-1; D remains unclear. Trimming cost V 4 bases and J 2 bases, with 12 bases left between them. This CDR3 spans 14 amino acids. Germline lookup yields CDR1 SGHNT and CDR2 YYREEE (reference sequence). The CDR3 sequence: CASSTAAANTEAFF. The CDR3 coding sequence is TGTGCCAGCAGCACGGCGGCAGCCAACACTGAAGCTTTCTTT.

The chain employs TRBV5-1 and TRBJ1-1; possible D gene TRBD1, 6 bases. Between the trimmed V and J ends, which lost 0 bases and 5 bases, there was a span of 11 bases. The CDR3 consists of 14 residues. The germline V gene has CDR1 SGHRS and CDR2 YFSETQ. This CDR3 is CASSLDRAGTEAFF. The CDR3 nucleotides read TGCGCCAGCAGCTTGGACAGGGCTGGTACTGAAGCTTTCTTT.

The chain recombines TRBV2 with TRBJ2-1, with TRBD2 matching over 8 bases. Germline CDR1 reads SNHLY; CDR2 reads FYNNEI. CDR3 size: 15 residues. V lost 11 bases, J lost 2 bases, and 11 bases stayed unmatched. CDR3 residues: CAGSGSGAPYNEQFF. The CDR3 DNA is TGTGCCGGGTCTGGTAGCGGGGCCCCCTACAATGAGCAGTTCTTC.

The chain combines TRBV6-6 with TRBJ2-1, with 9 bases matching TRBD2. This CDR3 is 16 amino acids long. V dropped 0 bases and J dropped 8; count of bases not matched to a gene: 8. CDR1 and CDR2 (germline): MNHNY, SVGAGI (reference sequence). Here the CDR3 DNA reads TGTGCCAGCAGTTACTCGAGGGTTGGCGGGGGGGATGAGCAGTTCTTC. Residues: CASSYSRVGGGDEQFF.